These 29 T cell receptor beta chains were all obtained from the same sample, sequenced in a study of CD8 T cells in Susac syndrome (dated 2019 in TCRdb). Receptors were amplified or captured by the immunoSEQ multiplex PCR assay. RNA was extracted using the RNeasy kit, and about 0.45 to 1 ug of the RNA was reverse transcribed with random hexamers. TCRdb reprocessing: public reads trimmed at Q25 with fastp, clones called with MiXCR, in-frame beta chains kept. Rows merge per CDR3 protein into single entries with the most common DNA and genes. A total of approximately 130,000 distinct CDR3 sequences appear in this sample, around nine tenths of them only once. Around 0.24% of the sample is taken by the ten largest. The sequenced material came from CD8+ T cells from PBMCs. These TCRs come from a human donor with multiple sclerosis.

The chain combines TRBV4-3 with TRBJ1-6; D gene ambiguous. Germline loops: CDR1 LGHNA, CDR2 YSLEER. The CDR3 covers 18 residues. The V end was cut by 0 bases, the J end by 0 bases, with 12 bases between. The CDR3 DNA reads TGCGCCAGCAGCCAAGATTGGGAGGAAGTCTCCTATAATTCACCCCTCCACTTT. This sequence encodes CASSQDWEEVSYNSPLHF.

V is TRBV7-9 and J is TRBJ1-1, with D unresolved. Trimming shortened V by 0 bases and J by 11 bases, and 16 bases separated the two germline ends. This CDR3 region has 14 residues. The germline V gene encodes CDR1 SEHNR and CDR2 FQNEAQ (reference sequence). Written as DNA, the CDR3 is TGTGCCAGCAGCTTAGCGGTTCTAGGCTCTGGGGCTTTCTTT. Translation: CASSLAVLGSGAFF.

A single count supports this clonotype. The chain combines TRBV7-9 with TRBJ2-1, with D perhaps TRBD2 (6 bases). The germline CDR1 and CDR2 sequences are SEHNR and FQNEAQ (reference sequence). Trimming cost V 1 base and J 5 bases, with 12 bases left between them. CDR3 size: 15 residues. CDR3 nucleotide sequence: TGTGCCAGCAGCTTAGTGGCGGGACCTCACAATGAGCAGTTCTTC. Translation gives CASSLVAGPHNEQFF.

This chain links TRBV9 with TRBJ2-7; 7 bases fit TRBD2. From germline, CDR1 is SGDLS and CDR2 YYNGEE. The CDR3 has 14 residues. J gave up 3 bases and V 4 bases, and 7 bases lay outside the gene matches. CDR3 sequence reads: CASSSTAGNYEQYF. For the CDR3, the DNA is TGTGCCAGCAGCTCCACAGCGGGGAACTACGAGCAGTACTTC.

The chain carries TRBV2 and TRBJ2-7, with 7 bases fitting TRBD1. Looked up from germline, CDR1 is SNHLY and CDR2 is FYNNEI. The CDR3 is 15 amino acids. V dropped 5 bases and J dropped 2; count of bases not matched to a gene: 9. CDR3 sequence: CASSPRQGRTYEQYF. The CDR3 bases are TGTGCCAGCAGTCCCCGACAGGGAAGGACCTACGAGCAGTACTTC.

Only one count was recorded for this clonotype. This chain's CDR3 is CASSLAIRGRVVDAFF. The CDR3 region has the DNA TGTGCCAGCAGCTTAGCGATAAGGGGCAGGGTCGTAGACGCTTTCTTT. This sequence joins TRBV7-9 and TRBJ1-1, with D perhaps TRBD1 (5 bases). V was trimmed by 0 bases and J by 11 bases, leaving 22 bases between them. This CDR3 region has 16 residues. The germline CDR1 and CDR2 sequences are SEHNR and FQNEAQ (reference sequence).

In DNA, the CDR3 is TGTGCCATCAGTGAGTCGGGGGTGACGAATGAGCAGTACTTC. This translates into CAISESGVTNEQYF. V gene TRBV10-3 combines with J gene TRBJ2-7; D is possibly TRBD1 or TRBD2 (5 bases each). Germline loops: CDR1 ENHRY, CDR2 SYGVKD. The V end lost 0 bases, the J end lost 7 bases, and 13 bases lay between the germline ends. This CDR3 contains 14 residues.

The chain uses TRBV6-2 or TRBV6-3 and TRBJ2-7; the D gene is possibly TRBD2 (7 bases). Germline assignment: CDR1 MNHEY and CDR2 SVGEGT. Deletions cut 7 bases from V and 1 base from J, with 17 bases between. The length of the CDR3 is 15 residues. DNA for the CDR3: TGTGCCAGCACCCCCAGGGGAGCGGGATCCTACGAGCAGTACTTC. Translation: CASTPRGAGSYEQYF.

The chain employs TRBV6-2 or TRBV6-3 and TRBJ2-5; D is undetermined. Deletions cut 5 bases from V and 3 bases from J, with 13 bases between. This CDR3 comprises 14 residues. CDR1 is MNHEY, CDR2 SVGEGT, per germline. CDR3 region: CASSDGRTEETQYF. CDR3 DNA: TGTGCCAGCAGTGATGGACGGACCGAAGAGACCCAGTACTTC.

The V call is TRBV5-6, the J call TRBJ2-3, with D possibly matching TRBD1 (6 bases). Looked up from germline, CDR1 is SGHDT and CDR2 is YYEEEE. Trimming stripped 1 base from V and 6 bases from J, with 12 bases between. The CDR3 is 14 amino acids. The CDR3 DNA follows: TGTGCCAGCAGCTTGACTGGACAGTCTGATACGCAGTATTTT. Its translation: CASSLTGQSDTQYF.

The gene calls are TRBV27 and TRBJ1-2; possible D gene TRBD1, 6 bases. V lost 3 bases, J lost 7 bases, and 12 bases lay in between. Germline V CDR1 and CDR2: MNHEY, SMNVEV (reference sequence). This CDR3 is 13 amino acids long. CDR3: CASSFRTEGGYTF. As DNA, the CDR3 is TGTGCCAGCAGTTTTCGGACAGAGGGTGGCTACACCTTC.

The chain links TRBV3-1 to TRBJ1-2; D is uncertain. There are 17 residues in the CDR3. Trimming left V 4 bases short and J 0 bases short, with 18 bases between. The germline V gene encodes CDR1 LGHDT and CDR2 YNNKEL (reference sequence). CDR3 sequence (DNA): TGTGCCAGCAGCCCTCAGTTTTCCCGGGCAACTAACTATGGCTACACCTTC. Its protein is CASSPQFSRATNYGYTF.

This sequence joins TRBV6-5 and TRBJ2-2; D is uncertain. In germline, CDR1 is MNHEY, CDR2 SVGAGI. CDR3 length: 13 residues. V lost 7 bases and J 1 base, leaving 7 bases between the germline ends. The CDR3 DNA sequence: TGTGCCAGCAACGACCTGAACACCGGGGAGCTGTTTTTT. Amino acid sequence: CASNDLNTGELFF.

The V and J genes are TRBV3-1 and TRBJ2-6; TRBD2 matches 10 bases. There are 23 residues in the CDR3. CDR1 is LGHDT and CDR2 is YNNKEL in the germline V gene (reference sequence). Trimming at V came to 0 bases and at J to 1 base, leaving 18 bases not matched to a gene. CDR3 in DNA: TGTGCCAGCAGCCAAGATCGGGTTTACGAGGTATTGGGACTAGCGTCTGGGGCCAACGTCCTGACTTTC. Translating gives CASSQDRVYEVLGLASGANVLTF. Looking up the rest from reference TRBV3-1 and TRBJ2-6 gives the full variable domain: DTAVSQTPKYLVTQMGNDKSIKCEQNLGHDTMYWYKQDSKKFLKIMFSYNNKELIINETVPNRFSPKSPDKAHLNLHINSLELGDSAVYFCASSQDRVYEVLGLASGANVLTFGAGSRLTVL.

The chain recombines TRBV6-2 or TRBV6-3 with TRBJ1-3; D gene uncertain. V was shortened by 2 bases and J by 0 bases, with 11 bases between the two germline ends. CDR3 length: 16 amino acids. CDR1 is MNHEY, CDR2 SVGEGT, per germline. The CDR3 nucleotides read TGTGCCAGCAGTTACATTTTCCGGCGCTCTGGAAACACCATATATTTT. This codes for CASSYIFRRSGNTIYF.

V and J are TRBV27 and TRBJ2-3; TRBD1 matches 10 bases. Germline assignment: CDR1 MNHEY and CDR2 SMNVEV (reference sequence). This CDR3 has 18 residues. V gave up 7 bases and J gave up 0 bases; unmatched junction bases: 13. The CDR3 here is CASTNSGTGVTSTDTQYF. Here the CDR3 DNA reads TGTGCCAGCACCAACTCCGGGACAGGGGTAACTAGCACAGATACGCAGTATTTT.

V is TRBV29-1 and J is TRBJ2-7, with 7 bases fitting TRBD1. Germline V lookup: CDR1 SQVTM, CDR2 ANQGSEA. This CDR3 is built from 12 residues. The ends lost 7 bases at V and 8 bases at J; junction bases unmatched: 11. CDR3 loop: CSAILGGNQQYF. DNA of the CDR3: TGCAGCGCCATTCTAGGGGGCAACCAGCAGTACTTC.

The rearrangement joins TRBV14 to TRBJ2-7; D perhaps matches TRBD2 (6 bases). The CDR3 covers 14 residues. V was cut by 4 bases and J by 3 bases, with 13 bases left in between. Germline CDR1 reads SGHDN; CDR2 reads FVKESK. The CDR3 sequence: CASSPVIGSYEQYF. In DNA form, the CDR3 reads TGTGCCAGCAGCCCGGTTATCGGGAGCTACGAGCAGTACTTC.

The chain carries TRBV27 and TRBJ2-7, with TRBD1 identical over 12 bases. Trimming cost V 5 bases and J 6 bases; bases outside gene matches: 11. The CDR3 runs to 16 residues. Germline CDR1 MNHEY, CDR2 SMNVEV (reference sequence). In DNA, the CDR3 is TGTGCCAGCAGTCTTCGGGTGGGACAGGGGGCCCCCGAGCAGTACTTC. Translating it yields CASSLRVGQGAPEQYF.

CDR3 sequence reads: CASSRTGGNGYTF. The CDR3 coding sequence is TGTGCCAGCAGCCGGACAGGGGGAAATGGCTACACCTTC. V and J are TRBV7-9 and TRBJ1-2, with TRBD1 matching 10 bases. Germline-derived CDR1 and CDR2 are SEHNR and FQNEAQ (reference sequence). With V trimmed by 5 bases and J by 6 bases, 3 bases remained unmatched. This CDR3 region has 13 residues.

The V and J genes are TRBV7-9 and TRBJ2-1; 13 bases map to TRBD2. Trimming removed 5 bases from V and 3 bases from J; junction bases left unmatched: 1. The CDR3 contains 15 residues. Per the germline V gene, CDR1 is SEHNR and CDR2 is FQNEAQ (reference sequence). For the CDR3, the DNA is TGTGCCAGCAGCCGGACTAGCGGGAGCTACAATGAGCAGTTCTTC. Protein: CASSRTSGSYNEQFF.

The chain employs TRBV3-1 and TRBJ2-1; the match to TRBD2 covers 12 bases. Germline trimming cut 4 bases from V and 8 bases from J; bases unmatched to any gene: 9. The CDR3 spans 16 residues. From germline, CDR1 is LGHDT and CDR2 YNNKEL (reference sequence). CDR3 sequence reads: CASSPDFGLAGHEQFF. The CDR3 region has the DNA TGTGCCAGCAGCCCTGATTTCGGACTAGCGGGACATGAGCAGTTCTTC.

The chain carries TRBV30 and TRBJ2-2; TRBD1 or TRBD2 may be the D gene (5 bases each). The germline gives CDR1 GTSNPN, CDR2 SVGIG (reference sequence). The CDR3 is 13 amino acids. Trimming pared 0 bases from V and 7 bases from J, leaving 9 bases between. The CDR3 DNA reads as TGTGCCTGGAGTGTCGGGGCAATCGGGGAGCTGTTTTTT. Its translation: CAWSVGAIGELFF.

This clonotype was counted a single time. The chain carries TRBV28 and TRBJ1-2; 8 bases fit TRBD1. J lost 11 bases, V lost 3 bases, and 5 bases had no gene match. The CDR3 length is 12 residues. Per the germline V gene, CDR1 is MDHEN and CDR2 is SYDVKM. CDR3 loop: CASSFGQGLYTF. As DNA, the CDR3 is TGTGCCAGCAGTTTCGGACAGGGTTTGTACACCTTC.

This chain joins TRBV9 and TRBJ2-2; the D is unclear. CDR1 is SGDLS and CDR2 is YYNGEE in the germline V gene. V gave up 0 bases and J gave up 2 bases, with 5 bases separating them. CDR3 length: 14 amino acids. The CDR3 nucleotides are TGTGCCAGCAGCGTAGAAGGAAACACCGGGGAGCTGTTTTTT. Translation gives CASSVEGNTGELFF.

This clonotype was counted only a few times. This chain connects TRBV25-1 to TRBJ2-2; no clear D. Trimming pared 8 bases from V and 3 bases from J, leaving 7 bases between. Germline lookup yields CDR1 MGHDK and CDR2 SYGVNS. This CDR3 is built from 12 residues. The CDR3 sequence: CASGLDTGELFF. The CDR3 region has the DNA TGTGCCAGCGGCCTCGACACCGGGGAGCTGTTTTTT.

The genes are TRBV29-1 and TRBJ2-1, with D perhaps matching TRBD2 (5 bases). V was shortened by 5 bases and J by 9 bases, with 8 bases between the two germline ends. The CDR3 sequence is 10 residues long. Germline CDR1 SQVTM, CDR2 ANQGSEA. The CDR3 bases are TGCAGCGTTCGGGGTCTTGAGCAGTTCTTC. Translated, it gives CSVRGLEQFF.

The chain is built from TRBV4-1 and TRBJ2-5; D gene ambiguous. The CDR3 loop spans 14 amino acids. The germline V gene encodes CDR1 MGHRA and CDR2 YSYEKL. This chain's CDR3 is CAASTTVGQETQYF. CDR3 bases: TGCGCGGCCTCGACGACGGTGGGGCAAGAGACCCAGTACTTC.

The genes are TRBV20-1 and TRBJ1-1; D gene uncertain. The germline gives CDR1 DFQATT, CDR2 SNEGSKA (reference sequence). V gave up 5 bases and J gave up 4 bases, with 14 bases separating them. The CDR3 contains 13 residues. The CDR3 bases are TGCAGTGCTCCCCAGGACCTGAGCACTGAAGCTTTCTTT. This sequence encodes CSAPQDLSTEAFF.